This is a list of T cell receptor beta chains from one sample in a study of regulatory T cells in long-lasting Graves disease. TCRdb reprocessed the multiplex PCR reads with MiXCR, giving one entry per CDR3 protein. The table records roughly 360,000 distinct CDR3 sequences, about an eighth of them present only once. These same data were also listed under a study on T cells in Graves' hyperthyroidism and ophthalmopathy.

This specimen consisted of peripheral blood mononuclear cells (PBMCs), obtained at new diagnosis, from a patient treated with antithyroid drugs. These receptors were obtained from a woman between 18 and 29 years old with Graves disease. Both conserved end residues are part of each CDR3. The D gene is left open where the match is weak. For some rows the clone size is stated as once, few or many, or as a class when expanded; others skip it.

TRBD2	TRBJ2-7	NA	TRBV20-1	CSATDLAGVGEQYF	TGCAGTGCTACCGACCTAGCGGGAGTTGGCGAGCAGTACTTC
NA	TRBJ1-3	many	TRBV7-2	CASSLVGSGNTIYF	TGTGCCAGCAGCTTAGTTGGCTCTGGAAACACCATATATTTT
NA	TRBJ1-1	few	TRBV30	CAWSRGAIDGAFF	TGTGCCTGGAGTCGGGGGGCGATTGATGGAGCTTTCTTT
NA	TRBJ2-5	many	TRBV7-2	CASSQDPGRETQYF	TGTGCCAGCAGCCAAGACCCAGGGCGAGAGACCCAGTACTTC
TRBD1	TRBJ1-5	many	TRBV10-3	CAIRGTGDQPQHF	TGTGCCATCAGAGGGACAGGGGATCAGCCCCAGCATTTT
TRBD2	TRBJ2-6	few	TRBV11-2	CASSLVTSGSSGANVLTF	TGTGCCAGCAGCTTAGTAACTAGCGGTAGCTCTGGGGCCAACGTCCTGACTTTC
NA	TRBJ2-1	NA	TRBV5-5	CASSYRWSGSGLNEQFF	TGTGCCAGCAGCTACCGGTGGTCTGGGAGTGGGTTGAATGAGCAGTTCTTC
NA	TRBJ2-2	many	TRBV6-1	CASSPGWDTGELFF	TGTGCCAGCAGTCCAGGGTGGGACACCGGGGAGCTGTTTTTT
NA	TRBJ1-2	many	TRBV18	CASSPPGGYNYGYTF	TGTGCCAGCTCACCCCCCGGCGGATATAACTATGGCTACACCTTC
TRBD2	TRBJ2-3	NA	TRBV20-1	CSATRGLAGPRDTQYF	TGCAGTGCTACCAGAGGACTAGCGGGGCCGCGGGATACGCAGTATTTT
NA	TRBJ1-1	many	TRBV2	CASSERAGKGRAFF	TGTGCCAGCAGTGAACGCGCCGGGAAGGGTAGAGCTTTCTTT
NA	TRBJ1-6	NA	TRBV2	CASSESEGGIVRYNNSPLHF	TGTGCCAGCAGTGAGTCGGAGGGAGGGATCGTTCGATATAATAATTCACCCCTCCACTTT
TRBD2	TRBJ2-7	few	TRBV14	CASSQASGYEQYF	TGTGCCAGCAGCCAGGCTAGCGGCTACGAGCAGTACTTC
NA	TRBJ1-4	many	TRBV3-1	CASSLGGLEKLFF	TGTGCCAGCAGCCTCGGTGGATTGGAAAAACTGTTTTTT
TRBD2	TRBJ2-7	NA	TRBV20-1	CSARGPSGSSYEQYF	TGCAGTGCTAGAGGGCCTAGCGGGAGTTCCTACGAGCAGTACTTC
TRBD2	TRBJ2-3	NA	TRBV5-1	CASSSILGGGDTDTQYF	TGCGCCAGCAGCTCGATCCTCGGGGGGGGTGACACAGATACGCAGTATTTT
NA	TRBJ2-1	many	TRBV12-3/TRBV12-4	CASSFVGNEQFF	TGTGCCAGCAGTTTCGTGGGCAATGAGCAGTTCTTC
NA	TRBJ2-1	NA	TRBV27	CTSSLGIRNEQFF	TGTACCAGCAGTTTAGGAATCAGGAATGAGCAGTTCTTC
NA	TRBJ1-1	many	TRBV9	CASKGDTEAFF	TGTGCCAGCAAGGGTGACACTGAAGCTTTCTTT
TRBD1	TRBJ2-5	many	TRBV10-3	CAISGQGAGETQYF	TGTGCCATCAGCGGACAGGGGGCAGGGGAGACCCAGTACTTC
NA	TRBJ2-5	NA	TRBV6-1	CASSQGPEETQYF	TGTGCCAGCAGCCAGGGCCCAGAAGAGACCCAGTACTTC
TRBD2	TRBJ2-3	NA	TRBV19	CASSRAGSQDTQYF	TGTGCCAGTAGTAGAGCGGGATCTCAAGATACGCAGTATTTT
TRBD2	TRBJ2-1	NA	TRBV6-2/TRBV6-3	CASSYGRLAGGNEQFF	TGTGCCAGCAGTTACGGAAGACTAGCGGGAGGTAATGAGCAGTTCTTC
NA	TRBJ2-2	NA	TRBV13	CASSIWGSPSGKTGELFF	TGTGCCAGCAGCATATGGGGCAGCCCATCCGGGAAAACCGGGGAGCTGTTTTTT
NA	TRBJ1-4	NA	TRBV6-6	CASSYSVSANEKLFF	TGTGCCAGCAGTTACTCGGTATCAGCAAATGAAAAACTGTTTTTT
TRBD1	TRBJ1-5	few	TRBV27	CASSLLAPGQGAEGGRVYQPQHF	TGTGCCAGCAGTTTATTAGCGCCGGGACAGGGGGCCGAGGGGGGAAGGGTCTATCAGCCCCAGCATTTT
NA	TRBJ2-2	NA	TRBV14	CASSRPDGKELFF	TGTGCCAGCAGCCGACCTGACGGGAAGGAGCTGTTTTTT
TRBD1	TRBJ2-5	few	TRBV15	CATSRALQGARETQYF	TGTGCCACCAGCAGAGCTCTACAGGGGGCGAGGGAGACCCAGTACTTC
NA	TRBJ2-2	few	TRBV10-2	CAVGGPLQPGELFF	TGCGCCGTAGGAGGCCCATTACAACCCGGGGAGCTGTTTTTT
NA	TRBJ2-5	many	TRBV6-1	CASSHGITPRHETQYF	TGTGCCAGCAGCCATGGGATAACCCCGCGCCATGAGACCCAGTACTTC
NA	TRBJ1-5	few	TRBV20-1	CSARDFAANNQPQHF	TGCAGTGCTAGAGATTTTGCAGCGAACAATCAGCCCCAGCATTTT
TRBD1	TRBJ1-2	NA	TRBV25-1	CASSGSWGQGSSYGYTF	TGTGCCAGCAGCGGGAGCTGGGGACAGGGGTCAAGCTATGGCTACACCTTC
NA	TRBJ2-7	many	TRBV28	CASSLSHYEQYF	TGTGCCAGCAGTTTATCACACTACGAGCAGTACTTC
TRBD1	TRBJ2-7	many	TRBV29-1	CSVPTGSVYEQYF	TGCAGCGTACCGACAGGGTCGGTCTACGAGCAGTACTTC
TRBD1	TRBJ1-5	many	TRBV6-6	CASSYSTGDDQPQHF	TGTGCCAGCAGTTACTCGACAGGGGACGATCAGCCCCAGCATTTT
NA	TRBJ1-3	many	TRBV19	CASSSRLRGNTIYF	TGTGCCAGTAGCTCCCGTCTGCGTGGAAACACCATATATTTT
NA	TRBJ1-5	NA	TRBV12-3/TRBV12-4	CASTQRGGALQPQHF	TGTGCCAGCACCCAGCGGGGGGGTGCTCTCCAGCCCCAGCATTTT
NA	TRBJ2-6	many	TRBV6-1	CASFGGAQFFGANVLTF	TGTGCCAGCTTCGGAGGGGCCCAGTTTTTTGGGGCCAACGTCCTGACTTTC
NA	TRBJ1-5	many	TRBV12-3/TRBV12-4	CASSLGPTGQPQHF	TGTGCCAGCAGTTTGGGTCCCACCGGCCAGCCCCAGCATTTT
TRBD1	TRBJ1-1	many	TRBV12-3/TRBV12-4	CASSLLTGRTEAFF	TGTGCCAGCAGTTTACTGACAGGGCGTACTGAAGCTTTCTTT
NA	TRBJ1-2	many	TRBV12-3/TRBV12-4	CASSLRSYGYTF	TGTGCCAGCAGTCTCCGCTCCTATGGCTACACCTTC
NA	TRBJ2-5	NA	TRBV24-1	CATSDPGTPQETQYF	TGTGCCACCAGTGACCCCGGGACACCTCAAGAGACCCAGTACTTC
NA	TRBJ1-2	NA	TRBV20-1	CSARENRNYGYTF	TGCAGTGCTAGAGAGAACAGAAACTATGGCTACACCTTC
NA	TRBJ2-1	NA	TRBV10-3	CAISGRAYNEQFF	TGTGCCATCAGTGGGAGGGCCTACAATGAGCAGTTCTTC
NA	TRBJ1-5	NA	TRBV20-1	CSARARRTHF	TGCAGTGCTAGGGCCAGGAGAACGCATTTT
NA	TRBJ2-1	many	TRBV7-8	CASSLARSGMAEQFF	TGTGCCAGCAGCTTAGCGCGCTCAGGGATGGCTGAGCAGTTCTTC
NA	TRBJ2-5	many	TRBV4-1	CASSREWQGRETQYF	TGCGCCAGCAGCCGAGAGTGGCAGGGTAGAGAGACCCAGTACTTC
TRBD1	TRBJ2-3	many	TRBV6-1	CASSNRGLTDTQYF	TGTGCCAGCAGCAACAGGGGGCTGACAGATACGCAGTATTTT
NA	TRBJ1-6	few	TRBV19	CASGSMNNSPLHF	TGTGCCTCGGGGAGTATGAATAATTCACCCCTCCACTTT
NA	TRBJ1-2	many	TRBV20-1	CSAPIRPGSGYTF	TGCAGTGCCCCGATCAGGCCGGGGAGCGGCTACACCTTC
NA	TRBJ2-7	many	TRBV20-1	CSARQRLRMRQYF	TGCAGTGCTAGACAGCGACTACGGATGAGGCAGTACTTC
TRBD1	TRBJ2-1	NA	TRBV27	CATTTGEWNEQFF	TGTGCCACCACGACAGGGGAGTGGAATGAGCAGTTCTTC
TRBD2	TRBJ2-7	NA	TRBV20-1	CSASEAGGPHEQYF	TGCAGTGCTAGTGAGGCGGGAGGGCCCCACGAGCAGTACTTC
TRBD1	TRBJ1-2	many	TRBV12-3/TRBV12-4	CASSLGRGHGYTF	TGTGCCAGCAGTCTTGGCAGGGGGCATGGCTACACCTTC
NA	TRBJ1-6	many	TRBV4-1	CASSQGETTNSPLHF	TGCGCCAGCAGCCAAGGGGAGACAACAAATTCACCCCTCCACTTT
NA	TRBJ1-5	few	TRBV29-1	CSVEGQGNQPQHF	TGCAGCGTTGAGGGGCAGGGGAATCAGCCCCAGCATTTT